This note documents a single T cell receptor beta chain sequence. As for time point: newly diagnosed GD, antithyroid drugs for less than 3 months. The TCR library was prepared using RNA isolated from PBMCs. Germline V gene sequence: CDR1 MDHEN, CDR2 SYDVKM. The CDR3 has 13 residues. V lost 11 bases, J lost 7 bases, and 17 bases lay in between. Researchers made TCR beta libraries by using iRepertoire HTBI primers and running Arm-PCR on CDR3 regions. TCRdb re-called the multiplex PCR reads through MiXCR, storing one row per CDR3 protein. The top ten hold 15% to 20% of the sample, which has approximately 350,000 distinct CDR3 sequences, roughly 10% seen once. The sample comes from a study of regulatory T cells in long-lasting Graves disease. These records were also assigned to another study, of T cells in Graves' hyperthyroidism and ophthalmopathy. Per that paper: The HTBI primer set drove a first-round RT-PCR of the TCR CDR3.

The sample in question was peripheral blood mononuclear cells (PBMCs), obtained at new diagnosis, from a patient treated with antithyroid drugs. The TCR comes from a woman between 18 and 29 years old with Graves disease. The gene calls are TRBV28 and TRBJ2-2; D may be TRBD1 (6 bases). The CDR3 reads CAGSHRAGGELFF. CDR3 sequence (DNA): TGTGCCGGATCCCACAGGGCAGGCGGGGAGCTGTTTTTT.